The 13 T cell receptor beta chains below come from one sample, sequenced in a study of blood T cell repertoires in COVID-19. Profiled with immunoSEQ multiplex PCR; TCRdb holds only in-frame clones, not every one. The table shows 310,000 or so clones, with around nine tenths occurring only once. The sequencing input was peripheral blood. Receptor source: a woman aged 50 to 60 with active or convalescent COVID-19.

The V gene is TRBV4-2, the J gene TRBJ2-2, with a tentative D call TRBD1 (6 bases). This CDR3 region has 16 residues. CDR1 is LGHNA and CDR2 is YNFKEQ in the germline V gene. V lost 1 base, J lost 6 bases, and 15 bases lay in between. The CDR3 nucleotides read TGTGCCAGCAGCCAAGGTCAGGGGTTTGTGCCCGGGGAGCTGTTTTTT. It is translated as CASSQGQGFVPGELFF.

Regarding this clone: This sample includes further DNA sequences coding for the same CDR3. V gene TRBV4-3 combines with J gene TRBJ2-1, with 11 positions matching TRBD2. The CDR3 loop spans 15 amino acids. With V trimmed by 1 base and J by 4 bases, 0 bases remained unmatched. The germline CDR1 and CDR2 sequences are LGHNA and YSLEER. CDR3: CASSQGTSGYNEQFF. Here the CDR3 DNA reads TGCGCCAGCAGCCAAGGGACTAGCGGGTACAATGAGCAGTTCTTC.

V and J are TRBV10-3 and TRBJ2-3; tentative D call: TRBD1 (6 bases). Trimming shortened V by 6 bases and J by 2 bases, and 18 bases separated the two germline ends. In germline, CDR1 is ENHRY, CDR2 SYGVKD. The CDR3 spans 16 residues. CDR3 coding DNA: TGTGCCATCAGACCGCCAGGGGTGAGGCTCACAGATACGCAGTATTTT. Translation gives CAIRPPGVRLTDTQYF.

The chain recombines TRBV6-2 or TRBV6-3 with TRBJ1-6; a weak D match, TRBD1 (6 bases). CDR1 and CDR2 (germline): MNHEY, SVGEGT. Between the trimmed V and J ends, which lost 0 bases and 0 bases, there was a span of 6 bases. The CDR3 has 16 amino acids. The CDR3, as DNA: TGTGCCAGCAGTTACTCGGACAGCTCCTATAATTCACCCCTCCACTTT. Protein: CASSYSDSSYNSPLHF.

The CDR3 protein is CASSWSRDRNTEAFF. The CDR3 nucleotides read TGTGCCAGCAGTTGGTCCCGGGACAGGAACACTGAAGCTTTCTTT. The chain joins TRBV28 to TRBJ1-1, with 7 bases identical to TRBD1. Germline CDR1 MDHEN, CDR2 SYDVKM. V lost 4 bases and J lost 1; bases outside the gene matches: 6. CDR3 size: 15 residues.

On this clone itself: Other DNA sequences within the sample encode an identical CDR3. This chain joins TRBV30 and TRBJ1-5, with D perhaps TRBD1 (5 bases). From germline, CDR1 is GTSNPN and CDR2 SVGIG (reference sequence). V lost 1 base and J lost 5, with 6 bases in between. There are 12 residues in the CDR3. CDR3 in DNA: TGTGCCTGGAGTGGGGGGGATCAGCCCCAGCATTTT. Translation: CAWSGGDQPQHF.

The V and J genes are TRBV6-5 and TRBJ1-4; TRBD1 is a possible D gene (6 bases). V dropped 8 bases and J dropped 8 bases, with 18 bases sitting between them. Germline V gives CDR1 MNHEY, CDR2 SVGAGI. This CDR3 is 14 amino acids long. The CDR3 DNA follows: TGTGCCAGCGCTAAACAGGGCTCTCAGGAAAAACTGTTTTTT. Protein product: CASAKQGSQEKLFF.

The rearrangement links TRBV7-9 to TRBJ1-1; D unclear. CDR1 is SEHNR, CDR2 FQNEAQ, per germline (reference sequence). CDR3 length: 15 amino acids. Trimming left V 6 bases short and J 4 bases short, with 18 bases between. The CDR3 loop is CASSSIGSGRTEAFF. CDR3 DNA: TGTGCCAGCAGTTCTATAGGGAGTGGGCGCACTGAAGCTTTCTTT.

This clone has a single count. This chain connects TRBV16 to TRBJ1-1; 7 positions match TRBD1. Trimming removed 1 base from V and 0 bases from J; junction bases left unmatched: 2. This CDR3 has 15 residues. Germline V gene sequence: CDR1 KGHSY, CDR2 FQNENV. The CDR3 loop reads CASSQLQGLNTEAFF. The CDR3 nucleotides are TGTGCCAGCAGCCAATTACAGGGGCTGAACACTGAAGCTTTCTTT.

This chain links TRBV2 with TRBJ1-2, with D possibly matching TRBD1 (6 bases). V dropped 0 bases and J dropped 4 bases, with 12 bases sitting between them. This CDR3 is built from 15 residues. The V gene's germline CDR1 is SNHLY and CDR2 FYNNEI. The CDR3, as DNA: TGTGCCAGCAGTGAAGCTCGGGGGGGCACCTATGGCTACACCTTC. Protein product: CASSEARGGTYGYTF. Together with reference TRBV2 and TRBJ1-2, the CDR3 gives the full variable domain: EPEVTQTPSHQVTQMGQEVILRCVPISNHLYFYWYRQILGQKVEFLVSFYNNEISEKSEIFDDQFSVERPDGSNFTLKIRSTKLEDSAMYFCASSEARGGTYGYTFGSGTRLTVV.

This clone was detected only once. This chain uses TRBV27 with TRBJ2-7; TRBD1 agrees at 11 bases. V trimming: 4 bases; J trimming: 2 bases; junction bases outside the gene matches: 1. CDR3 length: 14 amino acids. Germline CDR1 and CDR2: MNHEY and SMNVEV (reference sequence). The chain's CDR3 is CASSSGQGAYEQYF. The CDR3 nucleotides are TGTGCCAGCAGTTCGGGACAGGGGGCCTACGAGCAGTACTTC.

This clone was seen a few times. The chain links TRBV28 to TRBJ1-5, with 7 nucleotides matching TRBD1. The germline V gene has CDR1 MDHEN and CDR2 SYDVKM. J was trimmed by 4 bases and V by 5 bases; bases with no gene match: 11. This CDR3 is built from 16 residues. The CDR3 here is CASSTTRQGFNQPQHF. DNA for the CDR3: TGTGCCAGCAGTACCACGAGACAGGGTTTTAATCAGCCCCAGCATTTT.

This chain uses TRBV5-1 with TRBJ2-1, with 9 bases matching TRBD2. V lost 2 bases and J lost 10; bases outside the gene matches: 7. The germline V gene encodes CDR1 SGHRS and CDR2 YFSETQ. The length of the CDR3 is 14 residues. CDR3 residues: CASSFGGGAREQFF. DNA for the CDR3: TGCGCCAGCAGCTTCGGCGGGGGGGCAAGGGAGCAGTTCTTC.